This T cell receptor beta chain comes out of a study of T-cell memory formation after mild COVID-19. TCRdb reprocessed the 5' RACE reads with MiXCR, giving one entry per CDR3 protein. Here the sample spans 200,000 to 250,000 distinct CDR3 sequences, 9% to 10% being singletons. Germline V CDR1 and CDR2: SGHRS, YFSETQ. V was pared by 5 bases and J by 5 bases, with 9 bases of the junction left unmatched. The CDR3 totals 15 residues. The rearrangement uses TRBV5-1 and TRBJ1-4; 7 nucleotides agree with TRBD1. This sequence was found in a man aged 18 to 29 who had mild COVID-19 (a few samples of this study predate the infection). Cell type and time point are not known. The specimen was PBMCs or a T cell subset sorted from them (not recorded which). The CDR3 DNA is TGCGCCAGCAGGCGTAGACAGGGATTGAATGAAAAACTGTTTTTT. This sequence encodes CASRRRQGLNEKLFF. The full variable domain, in which reference TRBV5-1 and TRBJ1-4 provide the parts outside the CDR3, is KAGVTQTPRYLIKTRGQQVTLSCSPISGHRSVSWYQQTPGQGLQFLFEYFSETQRNKGNFPGRFSGRQFSNSRSEMNVSTLELGDSALYLCASRRRQGLNEKLFFGSGTQLSVL.